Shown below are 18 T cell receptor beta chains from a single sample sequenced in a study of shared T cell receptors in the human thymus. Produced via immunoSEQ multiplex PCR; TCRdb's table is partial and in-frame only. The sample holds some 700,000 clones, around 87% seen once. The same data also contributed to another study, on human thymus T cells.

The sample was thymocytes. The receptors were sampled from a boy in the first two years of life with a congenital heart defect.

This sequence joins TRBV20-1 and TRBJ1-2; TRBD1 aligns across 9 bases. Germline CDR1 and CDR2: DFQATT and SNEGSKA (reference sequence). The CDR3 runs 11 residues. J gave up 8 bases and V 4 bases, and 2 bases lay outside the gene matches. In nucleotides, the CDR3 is TGCAGTGCTACAACAGGGGGCGGCTACACCTTC. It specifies CSATTGGGYTF.

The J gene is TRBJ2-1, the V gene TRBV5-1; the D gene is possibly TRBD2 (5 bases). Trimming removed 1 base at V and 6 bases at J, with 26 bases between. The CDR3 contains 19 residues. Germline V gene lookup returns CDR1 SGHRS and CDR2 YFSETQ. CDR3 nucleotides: TGCGCCAGCAGCTTGAAGGGCCCCCCTCTAGCCCCACAACCCAATGAGCAGTTCTTC. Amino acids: CASSLKGPPLAPQPNEQFF. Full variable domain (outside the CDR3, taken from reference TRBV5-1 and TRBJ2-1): KAGVTQTPRYLIKTRGQQVTLSCSPISGHRSVSWYQQTPGQGLQFLFEYFSETQRNKGNFPGRFSGRQFSNSRSEMNVSTLELGDSALYLCASSLKGPPLAPQPNEQFFGPGTRLTVL.

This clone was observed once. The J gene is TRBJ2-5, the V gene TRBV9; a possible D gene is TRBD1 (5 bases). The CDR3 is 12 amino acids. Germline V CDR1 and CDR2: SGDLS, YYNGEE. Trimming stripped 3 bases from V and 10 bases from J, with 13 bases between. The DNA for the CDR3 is TGTGCCAGCAGCGGGGGCCAGGGTCACCAGTACTTC. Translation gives CASSGGQGHQYF.

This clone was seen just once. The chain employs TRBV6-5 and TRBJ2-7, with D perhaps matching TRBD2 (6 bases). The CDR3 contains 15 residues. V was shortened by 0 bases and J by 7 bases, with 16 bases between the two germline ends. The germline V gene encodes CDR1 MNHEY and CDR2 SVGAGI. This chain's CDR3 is CASSYSRQGGREQYF. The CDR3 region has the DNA TGTGCCAGCAGTTACTCGAGGCAGGGAGGCCGAGAGCAGTACTTC.

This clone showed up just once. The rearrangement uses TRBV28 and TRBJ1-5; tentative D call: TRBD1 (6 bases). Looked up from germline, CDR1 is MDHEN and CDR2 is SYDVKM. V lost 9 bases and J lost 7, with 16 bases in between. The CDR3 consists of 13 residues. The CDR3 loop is CASSGGTQQPQHF. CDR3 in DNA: TGTGCCAGTTCGGGGGGCACCCAACAGCCCCAGCATTTT.

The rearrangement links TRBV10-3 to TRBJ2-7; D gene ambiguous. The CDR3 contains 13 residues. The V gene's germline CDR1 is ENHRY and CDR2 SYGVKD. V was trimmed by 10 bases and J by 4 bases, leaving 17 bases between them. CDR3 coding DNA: TGTGCCACCGGCGTGGGCCCGATATACGAGCAGTACTTC. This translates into CATGVGPIYEQYF.

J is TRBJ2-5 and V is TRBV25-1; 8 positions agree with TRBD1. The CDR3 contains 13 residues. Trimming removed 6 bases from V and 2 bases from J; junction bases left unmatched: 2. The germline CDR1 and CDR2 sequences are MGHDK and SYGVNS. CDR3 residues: CASRDRGQETQYF. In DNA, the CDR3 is TGTGCCAGCAGAGACAGGGGTCAAGAGACCCAGTACTTC.

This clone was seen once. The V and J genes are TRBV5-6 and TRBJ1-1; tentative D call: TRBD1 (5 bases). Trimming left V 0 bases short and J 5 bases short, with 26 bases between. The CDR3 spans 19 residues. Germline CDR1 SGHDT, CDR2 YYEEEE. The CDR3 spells CASSLDGATILFSLTEAFF. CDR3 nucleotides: TGTGCCAGCAGCTTGGATGGGGCCACAATCCTTTTTTCCTTGACTGAAGCTTTCTTT.

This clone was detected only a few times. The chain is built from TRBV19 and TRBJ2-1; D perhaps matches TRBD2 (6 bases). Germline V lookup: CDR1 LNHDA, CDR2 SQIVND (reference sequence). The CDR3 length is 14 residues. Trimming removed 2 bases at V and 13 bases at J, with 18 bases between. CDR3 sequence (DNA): TGTGCCAGTAGTATACGGAGGGGAAGAAGACCCCAGTTCTTC. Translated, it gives CASSIRRGRRPQFF. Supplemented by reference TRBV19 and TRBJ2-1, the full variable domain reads DGGITQSPKYLFRKEGQNVTLSCEQNLNHDAMYWYRQDPGQGLRLIYYSQIVNDFQKGDIAEGYSVSREKKESFPLTVTSAQKNPTAFYLCASSIRRGRRPQFFGPGTRLTVL.

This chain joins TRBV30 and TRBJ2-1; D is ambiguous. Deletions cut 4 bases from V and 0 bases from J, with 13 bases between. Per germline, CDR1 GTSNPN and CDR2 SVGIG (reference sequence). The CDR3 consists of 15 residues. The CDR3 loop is CAWNGISSSYNEQFF. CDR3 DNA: TGTGCCTGGAATGGCATCTCCAGCTCCTACAATGAGCAGTTCTTC.

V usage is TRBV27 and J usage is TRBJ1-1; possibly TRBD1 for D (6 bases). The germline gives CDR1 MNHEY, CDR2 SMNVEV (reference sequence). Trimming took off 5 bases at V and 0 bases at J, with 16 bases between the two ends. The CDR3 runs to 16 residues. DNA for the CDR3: TGTGCCAGCAGTGCAACTTCGGGACACATGAACACTGAAGCTTTCTTT. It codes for CASSATSGHMNTEAFF.

The CDR3 region has the DNA TGTGCTAGTGGAACCGCGGGACAGAGCTCCTACAATGAGCAGTTCTTC. It specifies CASGTAGQSSYNEQFF. The gene calls are TRBV12-5 and TRBJ2-1; weak D call: TRBD1 (7 bases). From germline, CDR1 is LGHNT and CDR2 FRNRAP. The CDR3 contains 16 residues. V dropped 6 bases and J dropped 0 bases, with 15 bases sitting between them.

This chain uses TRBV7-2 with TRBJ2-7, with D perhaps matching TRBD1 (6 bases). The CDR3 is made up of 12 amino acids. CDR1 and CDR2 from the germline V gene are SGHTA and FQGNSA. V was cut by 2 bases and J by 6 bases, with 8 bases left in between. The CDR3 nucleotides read TGTGCCAGCAGCTTACCAGGGGTCGAGCAGTACTTC. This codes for CASSLPGVEQYF.

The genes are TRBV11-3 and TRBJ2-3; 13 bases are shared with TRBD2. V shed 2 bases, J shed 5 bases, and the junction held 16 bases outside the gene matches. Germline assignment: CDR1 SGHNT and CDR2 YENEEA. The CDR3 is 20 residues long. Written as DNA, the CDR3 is TGTGCCAGCAGCTTAACTAGCGGGAGGGCCCGGTCAAAATTTGGAGATACGCAGTATTTT. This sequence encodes CASSLTSGRARSKFGDTQYF. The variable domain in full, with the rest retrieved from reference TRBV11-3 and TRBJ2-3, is EAGVVQSPRYKIIEKKQPVAFWCNPISGHNTLYWYLQNLGQGPELLIRYENEEAVDDSQLPKDRFSAERLKGVDSTLKIQPAELGDSAVYLCASSLTSGRARSKFGDTQYFGPGTRLTVL.

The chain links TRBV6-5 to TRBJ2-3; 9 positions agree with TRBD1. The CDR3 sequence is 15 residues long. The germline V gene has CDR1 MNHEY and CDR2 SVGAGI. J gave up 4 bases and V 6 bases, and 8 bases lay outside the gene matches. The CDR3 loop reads CASRTGTGWSDTQYF. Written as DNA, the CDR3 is TGTGCCAGCAGGACCGGGACAGGGTGGTCAGATACGCAGTATTTT.

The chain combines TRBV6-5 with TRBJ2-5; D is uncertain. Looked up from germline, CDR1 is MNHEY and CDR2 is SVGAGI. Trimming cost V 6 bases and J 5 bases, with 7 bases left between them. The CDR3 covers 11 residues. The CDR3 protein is CASRKEETQYF. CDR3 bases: TGTGCCAGCAGAAAAGAGGAGACCCAGTACTTC.

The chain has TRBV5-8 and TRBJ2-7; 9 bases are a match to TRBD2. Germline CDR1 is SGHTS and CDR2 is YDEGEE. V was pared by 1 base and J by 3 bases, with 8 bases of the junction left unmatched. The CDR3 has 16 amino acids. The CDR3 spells CASSLIQRGAIYEQYF. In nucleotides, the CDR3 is TGTGCCAGCAGCTTGATTCAGCGGGGGGCCATCTACGAGCAGTACTTC.

The CDR3 coding sequence is TGTGCCAGCAGGGGGGGGTTCTTC. This gives the protein CASRGGFF. V is TRBV2 and J is TRBJ2-1; D may be TRBD2 (6 bases). CDR1 and CDR2 (germline): SNHLY, FYNNEI. The CDR3 has 8 amino acids. Trimming stripped 6 bases from V and 15 bases from J, with 6 bases between.